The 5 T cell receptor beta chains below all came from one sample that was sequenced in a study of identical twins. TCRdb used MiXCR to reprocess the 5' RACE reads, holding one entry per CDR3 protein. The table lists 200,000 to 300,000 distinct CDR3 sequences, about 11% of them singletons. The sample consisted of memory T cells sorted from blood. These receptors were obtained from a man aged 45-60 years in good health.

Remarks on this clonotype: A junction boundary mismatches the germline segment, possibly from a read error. In DNA, the CDR3 is TGTCCCAGCAGCTTAGGAAGACACCAAGAGACCCAGTACTTC. It specifies CPSSLGRHQETQYF. The chain employs TRBV11-1 and TRBJ2-5; no firm D call. The CDR3 consists of 14 residues. Germline V lookup: CDR1 SGHAT, CDR2 FQDESV (reference sequence). The full variable domain, its missing parts supplied by reference TRBV11-1 and TRBJ2-5, is EAEVAQSPRYKITEKSQAVAFWCDPISGHATLYWYRQILGQGPELLVQFQDESVVDDSQLPKDRFSAERLKGVDSTLKIQPAELGDSAMYLCPSSLGRHQETQYFGPGTRLLVL.

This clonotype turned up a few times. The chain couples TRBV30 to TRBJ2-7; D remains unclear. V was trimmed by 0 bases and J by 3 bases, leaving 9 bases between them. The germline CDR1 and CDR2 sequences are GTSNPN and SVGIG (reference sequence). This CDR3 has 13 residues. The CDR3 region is CAWSVSRIYEQYF. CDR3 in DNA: TGTGCCTGGAGTGTAAGCCGCATCTACGAGCAGTACTTC.

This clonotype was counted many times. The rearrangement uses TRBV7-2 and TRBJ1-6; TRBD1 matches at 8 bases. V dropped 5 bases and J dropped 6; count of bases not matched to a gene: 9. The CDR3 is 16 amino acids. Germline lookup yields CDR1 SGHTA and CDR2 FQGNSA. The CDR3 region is CASSDRDRLINSPLHF. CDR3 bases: TGTGCCAGCAGCGACCGGGACAGGCTGATTAATTCACCCCTCCACTTT.

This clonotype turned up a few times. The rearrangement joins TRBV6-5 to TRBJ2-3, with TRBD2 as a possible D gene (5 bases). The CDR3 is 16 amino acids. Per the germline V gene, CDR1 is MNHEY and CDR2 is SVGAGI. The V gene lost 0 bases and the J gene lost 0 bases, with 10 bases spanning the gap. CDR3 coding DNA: TGTGCCAGCAGTTACTCGAGCGGAGTTAGCACAGATACGCAGTATTTT. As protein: CASSYSSGVSTDTQYF.

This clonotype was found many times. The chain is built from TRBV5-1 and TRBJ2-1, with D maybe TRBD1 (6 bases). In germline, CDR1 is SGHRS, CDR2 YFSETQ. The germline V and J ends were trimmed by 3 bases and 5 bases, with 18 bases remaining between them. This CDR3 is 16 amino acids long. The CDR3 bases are TGCGCCAGCAGCTCACAGGGACATAACATCGACAATGAGCAGTTCTTC. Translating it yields CASSSQGHNIDNEQFF. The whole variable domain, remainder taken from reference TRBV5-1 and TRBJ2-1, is KAGVTQTPRYLIKTRGQQVTLSCSPISGHRSVSWYQQTPGQGLQFLFEYFSETQRNKGNFPGRFSGRQFSNSRSEMNVSTLELGDSALYLCASSSQGHNIDNEQFFGPGTRLTVL.